This TCR beta chain was captured by sequencing in a study of T cell clonotyping in hematopoietic cell transplantation. The CDR3 totals 15 residues. J gave up 8 bases and V 3 bases, and 8 bases lay outside the gene matches. From germline, CDR1 is SGHTA and CDR2 FQGNSA. Time point denoted: recipient sample about 28 days before transplant, after cytoreduction. TCRdb's table, derived via immunoSEQ multiplex PCR, lists solely in-frame clones and lacks some. The table has some 13,000 clones, around 80% seen once. The sequence derives from a man aged 55-75 years with acute myeloid leukemia. Some clones in this sample may be carry-over from other donors' samples. This specimen was peripheral blood mononuclear cells, taken before stem cell transplant. The chain joins TRBV7-2 to TRBJ2-2; the match to TRBD2 covers 8 bases. The CDR3 DNA reads TGTGCCAGCAGCTTCGGACTAGCTCGAGGTGGGGAGCTGTTTTTT. Translation gives CASSFGLARGGELFF.